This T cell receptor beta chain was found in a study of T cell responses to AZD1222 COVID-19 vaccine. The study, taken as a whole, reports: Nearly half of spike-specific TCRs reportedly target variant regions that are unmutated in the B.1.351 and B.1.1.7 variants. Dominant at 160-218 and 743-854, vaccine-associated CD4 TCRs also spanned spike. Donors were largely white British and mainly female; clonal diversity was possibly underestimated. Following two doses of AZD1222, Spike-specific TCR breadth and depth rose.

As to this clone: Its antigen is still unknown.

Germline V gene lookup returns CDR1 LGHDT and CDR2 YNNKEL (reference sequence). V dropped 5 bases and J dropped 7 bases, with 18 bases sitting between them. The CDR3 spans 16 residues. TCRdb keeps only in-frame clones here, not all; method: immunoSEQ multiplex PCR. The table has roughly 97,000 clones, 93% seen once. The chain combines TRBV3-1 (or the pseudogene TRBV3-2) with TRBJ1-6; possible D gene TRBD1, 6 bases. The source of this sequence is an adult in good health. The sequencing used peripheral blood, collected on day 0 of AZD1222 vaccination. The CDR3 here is CASSKINLQGNSPLHF. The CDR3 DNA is TGTGCCAGCAGCAAAATAAACTTACAGGGAAATTCACCCCTCCACTTT.